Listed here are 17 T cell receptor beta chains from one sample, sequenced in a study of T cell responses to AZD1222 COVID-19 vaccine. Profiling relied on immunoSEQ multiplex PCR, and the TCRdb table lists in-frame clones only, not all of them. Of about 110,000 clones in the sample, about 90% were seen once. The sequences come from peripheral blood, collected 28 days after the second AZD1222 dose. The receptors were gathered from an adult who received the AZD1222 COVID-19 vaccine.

CDR3 region: CASSAVGHYGYTF. The CDR3 region has the DNA TGTGCCAGCAGTGCCGTGGGACACTATGGCTACACCTTC. The chain employs TRBV6-2 or TRBV6-3 and TRBJ1-2, with a possible D match to TRBD1 (5 bases). Per the germline V gene, CDR1 is MNHEY and CDR2 is SVGEGT. The CDR3 is made up of 13 amino acids. The V and J ends lost 5 bases and 3 bases respectively, with 10 bases between them.

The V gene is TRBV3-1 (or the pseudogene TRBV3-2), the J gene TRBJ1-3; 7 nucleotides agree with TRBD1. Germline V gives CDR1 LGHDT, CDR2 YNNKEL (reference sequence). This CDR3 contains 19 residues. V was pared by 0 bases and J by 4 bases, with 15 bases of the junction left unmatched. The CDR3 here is CASSQESWGAGGFGNTIYF. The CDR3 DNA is TGTGCCAGCAGCCAAGAGTCATGGGGGGCAGGGGGTTTCGGAAACACCATATATTTT.

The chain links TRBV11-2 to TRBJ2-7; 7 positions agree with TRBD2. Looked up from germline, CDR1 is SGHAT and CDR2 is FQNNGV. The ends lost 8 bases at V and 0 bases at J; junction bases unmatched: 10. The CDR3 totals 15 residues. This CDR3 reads CASSLVGGSSYEQYF. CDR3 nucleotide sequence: TGTGCCAGCTCCTTAGTCGGGGGGAGCTCCTACGAGCAGTACTTC.

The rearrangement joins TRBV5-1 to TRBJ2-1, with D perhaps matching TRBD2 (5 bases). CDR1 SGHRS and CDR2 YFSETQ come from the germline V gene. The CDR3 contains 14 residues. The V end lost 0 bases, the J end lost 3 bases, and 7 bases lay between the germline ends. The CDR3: CASSLEADYNEQFF. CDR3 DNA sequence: TGCGCCAGCAGCTTGGAAGCGGACTACAATGAGCAGTTCTTC.

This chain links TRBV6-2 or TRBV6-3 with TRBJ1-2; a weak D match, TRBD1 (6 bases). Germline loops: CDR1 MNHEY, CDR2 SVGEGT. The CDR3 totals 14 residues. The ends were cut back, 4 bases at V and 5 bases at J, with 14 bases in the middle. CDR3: CASSWGRGLYGYTF. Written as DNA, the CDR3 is TGTGCCAGCAGTTGGGGCAGGGGCTTATATGGCTACACCTTC.

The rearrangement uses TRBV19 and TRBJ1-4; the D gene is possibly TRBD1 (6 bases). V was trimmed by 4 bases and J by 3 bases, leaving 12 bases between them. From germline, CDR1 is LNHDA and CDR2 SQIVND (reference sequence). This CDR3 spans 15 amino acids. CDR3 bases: TGTGCCAGTAGTAACCGCAGGGGATCTAATGAAAAACTGTTTTTT. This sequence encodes CASSNRRGSNEKLFF.

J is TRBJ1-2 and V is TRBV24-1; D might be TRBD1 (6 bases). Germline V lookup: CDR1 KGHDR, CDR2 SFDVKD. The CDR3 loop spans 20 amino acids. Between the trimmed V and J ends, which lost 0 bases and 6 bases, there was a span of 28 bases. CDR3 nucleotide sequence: TGTGCCACCAGTGATTTGCTCGGCAGGGGAAAGGGCCAAGGGGAAGATGGCTACACCTTC. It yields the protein CATSDLLGRGKGQGEDGYTF.

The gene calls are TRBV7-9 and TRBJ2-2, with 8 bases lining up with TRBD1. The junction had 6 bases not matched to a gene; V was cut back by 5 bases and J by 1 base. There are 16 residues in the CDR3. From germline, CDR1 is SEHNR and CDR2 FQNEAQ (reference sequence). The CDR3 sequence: CASSPRQGMNTGELFF. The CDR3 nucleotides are TGTGCCAGCAGCCCAAGACAGGGGATGAACACCGGGGAGCTGTTTTTT.

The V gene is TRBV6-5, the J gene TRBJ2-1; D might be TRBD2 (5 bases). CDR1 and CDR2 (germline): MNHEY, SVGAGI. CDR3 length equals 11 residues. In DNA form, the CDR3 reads TGTGCGACGAGGGCCGGAAATGAGCAGTTCTTC. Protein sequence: CATRAGNEQFF.

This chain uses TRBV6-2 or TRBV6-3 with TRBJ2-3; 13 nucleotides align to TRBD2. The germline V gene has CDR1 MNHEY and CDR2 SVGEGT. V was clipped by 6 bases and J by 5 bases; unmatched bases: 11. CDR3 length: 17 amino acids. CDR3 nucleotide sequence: TGTGCCAGCAGCTCAAGTACTAGCGGGAGGGCCGAAGATACGCAGTATTTT. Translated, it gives CASSSSTSGRAEDTQYF.

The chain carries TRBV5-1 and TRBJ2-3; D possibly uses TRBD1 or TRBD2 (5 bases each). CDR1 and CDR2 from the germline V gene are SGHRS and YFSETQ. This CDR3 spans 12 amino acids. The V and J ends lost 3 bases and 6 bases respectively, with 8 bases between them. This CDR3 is CASSSEGDTQYF. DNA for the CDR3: TGCGCCAGCAGCTCTGAGGGGGATACGCAGTATTTT.

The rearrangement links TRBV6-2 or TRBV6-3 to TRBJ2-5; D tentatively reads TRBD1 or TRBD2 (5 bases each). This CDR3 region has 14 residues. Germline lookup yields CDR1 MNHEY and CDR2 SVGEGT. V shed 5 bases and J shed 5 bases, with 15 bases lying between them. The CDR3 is CASSDGLWGETQYF. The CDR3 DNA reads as TGTGCCAGCAGTGACGGACTCTGGGGGGAGACCCAGTACTTC.

The DNA of the CDR3 is TGTGCCAGCAGCGTAGACAATTACTCCCGGGAGCAGTACTTC. It is translated as CASSVDNYSREQYF. This chain joins TRBV9 and TRBJ2-7; D unresolved. Germline V gene sequence: CDR1 SGDLS, CDR2 YYNGEE. The CDR3 is made up of 14 amino acids. V lost 0 bases and J 7 bases, leaving 14 bases between the germline ends.

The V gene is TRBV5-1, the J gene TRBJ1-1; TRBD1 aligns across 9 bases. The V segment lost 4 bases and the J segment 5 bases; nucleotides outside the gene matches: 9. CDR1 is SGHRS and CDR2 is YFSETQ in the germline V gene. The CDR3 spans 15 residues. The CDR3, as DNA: TGCGCCAGCAGCGACTCACAGGGGGCGGTTACTGAAGCTTTCTTT. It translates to CASSDSQGAVTEAFF.

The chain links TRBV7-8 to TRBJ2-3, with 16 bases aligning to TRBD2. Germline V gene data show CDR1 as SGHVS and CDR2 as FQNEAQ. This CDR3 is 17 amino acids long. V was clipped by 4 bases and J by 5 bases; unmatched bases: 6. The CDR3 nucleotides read TGTGCCAGCAGCTCCGGGACTAGCGGGAGGGCCGAAGATACGCAGTATTTT. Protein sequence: CASSSGTSGRAEDTQYF.

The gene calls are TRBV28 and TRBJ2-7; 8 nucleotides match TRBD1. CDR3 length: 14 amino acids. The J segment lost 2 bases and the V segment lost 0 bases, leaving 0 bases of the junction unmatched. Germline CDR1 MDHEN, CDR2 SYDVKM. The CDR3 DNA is TGTGCCAGCAGTTTATGGGGACAGGCCTACGAGCAGTACTTC. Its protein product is CASSLWGQAYEQYF.

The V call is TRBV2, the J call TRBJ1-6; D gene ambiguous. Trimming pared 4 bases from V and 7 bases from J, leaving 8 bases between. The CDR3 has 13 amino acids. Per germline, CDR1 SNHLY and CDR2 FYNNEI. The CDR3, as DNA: TGTGCCAGCAGTGTGGGAACAAATTCACCCCTCCACTTT. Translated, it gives CASSVGTNSPLHF.